A selection of T cell receptor beta chains follows, all from one sample in a study of OX40 agonist ivuxolimab in advanced cancers. The repertoire was sequenced with immunoSEQ multiplex PCR; TCRdb's copy has only in-frame clones and lacks some. Found here are approximately 64,000 clones, about 87% of them singletons; the top ten hold around 0.65%. Specimen: CD4+ or CD8+ T cells sorted from blood, collected in a trial of the OX40 agonist ivuxolimab. These receptor sequences come from an adult with an advanced solid tumor such as melanoma, head and neck, liver or kidney cancer. CDR3s include the opening cysteine and the closing phenylalanine or tryptophan. D genes are given only for firm matches.

v_call	d_call	j_call	cdr3_aa
TRBV5-1	-	TRBJ1-4	CASSFRTSANEKLFF
TRBV28	-	TRBJ2-3	CASSARRDTQYF
TRBV7-9	-	TRBJ1-4	CASSSGWGEAEKLFF
TRBV5-5	-	TRBJ2-7	CASSLGRWGQVGYEQYF
TRBV4-2	TRBD2	TRBJ2-5	CASSQVGTRETQYF
TRBV9	-	TRBJ2-2	CASSPDRERISNTGELFF
TRBV5-1	-	TRBJ1-1	CASSLGPLGNTEAFF
TRBV9	TRBD2	TRBJ2-5	CASSVASGRALETQYF
TRBV29-1	TRBD1	TRBJ1-5	CSVKRGPNQPQHF
TRBV10-3	TRBD1	TRBJ1-1	CAISVGTGGNEAFF
TRBV19	-	TRBJ2-5	CASSNVGGETQYF
TRBV5-1	-	TRBJ2-5	CASSLQAFQETQYF
TRBV27	-	TRBJ2-5	CASSSTGAGKETQYF
TRBV18	-	TRBJ1-1	CASSPTRTDYTEAFF
TRBV5-6	-	TRBJ2-1	CASSLVERPYNEQFF
TRBV6-1	-	TRBJ1-4	CASSDFRGSVRNEKLFF
TRBV19	TRBD2	TRBJ2-7	CASSLREGPLGYEQYF
TRBV5-1	-	TRBJ1-5	CASSWGESNQPQHF
TRBV19	TRBD1	TRBJ2-5	CASSIAVTGGRETQYF
TRBV7-9	-	TRBJ2-3	CASSLVQGPTDTQYF
TRBV6-1	TRBD1	TRBJ1-5	CASAPGQDYQPQHF
TRBV28	-	TRBJ2-1	CASSQPQGSYNEQFF
TRBV6-4	-	TRBJ1-1	CASSVLENTEAFF
TRBV6-6	-	TRBJ2-1	CASSQDRNYNEQFF
TRBV4-2	-	TRBJ2-2	CASSRVAPANTGELFF
TRBV7-3	-	TRBJ1-1	CASSLNGPSSEAFF
TRBV7-8	-	TRBJ2-6	CASSLGKVSGANVLTF
TRBV6-1	TRBD2	TRBJ2-7	CASSGTSGSYEQYF
TRBV2	TRBD1	TRBJ1-2	CASTKIRDRGAGYTF
TRBV5-1	-	TRBJ2-3	CASSVSGSRTDTQYF
TRBV28	-	TRBJ1-1	CARSRKTAGETEAFF
TRBV19	-	TRBJ2-1	CASIDLTGAYNEQFF
TRBV18	-	TRBJ2-7	CASSPDIYEQYF
TRBV5-8	-	TRBJ2-4	CASREGYIQYF
TRBV2	-	TRBJ2-1	CASSEWARNEQFF
TRBV4-1	-	TRBJ2-7	CASSHNNAHEQYF
TRBV2	TRBD1	TRBJ1-5	CASKRGGGGQPQHF